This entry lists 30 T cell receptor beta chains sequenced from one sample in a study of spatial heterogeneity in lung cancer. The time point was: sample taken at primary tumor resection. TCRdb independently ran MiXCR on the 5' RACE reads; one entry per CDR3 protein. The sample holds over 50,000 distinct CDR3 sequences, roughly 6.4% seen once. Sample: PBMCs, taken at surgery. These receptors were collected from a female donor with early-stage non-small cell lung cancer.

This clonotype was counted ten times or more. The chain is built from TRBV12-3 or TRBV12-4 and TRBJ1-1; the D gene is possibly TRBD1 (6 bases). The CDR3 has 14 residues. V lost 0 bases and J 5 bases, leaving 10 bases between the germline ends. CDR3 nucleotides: TGTGCCAGCAGTTTAGCGCAGGGGAGAACTGAAGCTTTCTTT. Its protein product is CASSLAQGRTEAFF.

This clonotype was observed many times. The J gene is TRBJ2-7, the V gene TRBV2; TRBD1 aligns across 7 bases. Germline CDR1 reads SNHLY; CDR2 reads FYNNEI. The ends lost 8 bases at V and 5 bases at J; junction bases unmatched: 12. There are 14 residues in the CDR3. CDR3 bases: TGTGCCAGCGAGAGGGGGCAGGGGACCAACGAGCAGTACTTC. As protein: CASERGQGTNEQYF. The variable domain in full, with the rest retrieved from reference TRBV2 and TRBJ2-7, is EPEVTQTPSHQVTQMGQEVILRCVPISNHLYFYWYRQILGQKVEFLVSFYNNEISEKSEIFDDQFSVERPDGSNFTLKIRSTKLEDSAMYFCASERGQGTNEQYFGPGTRLTVT.

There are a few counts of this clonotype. The CDR3 loop reads CSASPTSGTDTQYF. The CDR3 coding sequence is TGCAGTGCTTCACCGACTAGCGGAACAGATACGCAGTATTTT. The chain joins TRBV20-1 to TRBJ2-3, with 9 positions matching TRBD2. The germline V gene encodes CDR1 DFQATT and CDR2 SNEGSKA (reference sequence). V gave up 5 bases and J gave up 3 bases; unmatched junction bases: 6. CDR3 length: 14 amino acids.

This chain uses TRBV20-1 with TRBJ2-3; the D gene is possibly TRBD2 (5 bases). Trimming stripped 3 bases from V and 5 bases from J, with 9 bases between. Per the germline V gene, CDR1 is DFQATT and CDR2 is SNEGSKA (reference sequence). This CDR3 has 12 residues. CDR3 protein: CSASLGGDTQYF. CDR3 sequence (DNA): TGCAGTGCTAGTTTAGGAGGAGATACGCAGTATTTT.

The CDR3 DNA reads TGTGCCAGTAGTATGGGGGTGGACTCCCATCAAGAGACCCAGTACTTC. This encodes CASSMGVDSHQETQYF. This chain links TRBV19 with TRBJ2-5; D may be TRBD1 or TRBD2 (5 bases each). Germline assignment: CDR1 LNHDA and CDR2 SQIVND (reference sequence). V lost 3 bases, J lost 2 bases, and 16 bases lay in between. The CDR3 runs to 16 residues.

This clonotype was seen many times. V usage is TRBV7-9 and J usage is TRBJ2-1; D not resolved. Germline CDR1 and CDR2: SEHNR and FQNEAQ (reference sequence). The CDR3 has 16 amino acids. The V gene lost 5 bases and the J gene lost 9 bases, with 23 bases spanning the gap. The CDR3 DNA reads TGTGCCAGCAGCCATTTAAGCGCTCAGGTTCTTCGTGAGCAGTTCTTC. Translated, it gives CASSHLSAQVLREQFF.

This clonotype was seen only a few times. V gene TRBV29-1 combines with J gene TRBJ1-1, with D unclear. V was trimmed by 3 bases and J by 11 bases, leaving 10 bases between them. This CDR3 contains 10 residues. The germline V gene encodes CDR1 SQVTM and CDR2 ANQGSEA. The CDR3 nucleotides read TGCAGCGTTGAGAGGTCAGTGGCTTTCTTT. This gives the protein CSVERSVAFF.

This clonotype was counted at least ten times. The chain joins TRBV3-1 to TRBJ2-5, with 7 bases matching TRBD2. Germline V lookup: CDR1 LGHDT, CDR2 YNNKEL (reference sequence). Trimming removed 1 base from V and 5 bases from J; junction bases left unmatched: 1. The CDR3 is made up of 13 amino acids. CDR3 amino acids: CASSQGTRETQYF. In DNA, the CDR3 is TGTGCCAGCAGCCAAGGGACTAGGGAGACCCAGTACTTC.

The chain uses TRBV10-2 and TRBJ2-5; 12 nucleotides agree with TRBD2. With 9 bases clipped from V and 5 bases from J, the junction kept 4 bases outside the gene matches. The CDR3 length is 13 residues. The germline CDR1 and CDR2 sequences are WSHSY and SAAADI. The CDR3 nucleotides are TGCGCCAGTGGACTAGCGGGGCAGGAGACCCAGTACTTC. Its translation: CASGLAGQETQYF.

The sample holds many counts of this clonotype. CDR3 in amino acids: CASSLLAGTNTGELFF. CDR3 nucleotide sequence: TGTGCCAGCAGTTTACTGGCAGGCACGAACACCGGGGAGCTGTTTTTT. The V call is TRBV28, the J call TRBJ2-2; D not resolved. Germline loops: CDR1 MDHEN, CDR2 SYDVKM. Trimming stripped 2 bases from V and 0 bases from J, with 10 bases between. The CDR3 is made up of 16 amino acids. Together with reference TRBV28 and TRBJ2-2, the CDR3 gives the full variable domain: DVKVTQSSRYLVKRTGEKVFLECVQDMDHENMFWYRQDPGLGLRLIYFSYDVKMKEKGDIPEGYSVSREKKERFSLILESASTNQTSMYLCASSLLAGTNTGELFFGEGSRLTVL.

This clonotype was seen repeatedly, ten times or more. This CDR3 is CASSLGATVPLHF. CDR3 nucleotide sequence: TGTGCCAGCAGCTTAGGGGCCACGGTACCCCTCCACTTT. J is TRBJ1-6 and V is TRBV7-2; the D is unclear. The CDR3 is 13 amino acids. Germline CDR1 and CDR2: SGHTA and FQGNSA. The V end lost 1 base, the J end lost 12 bases, and 10 bases lay between the germline ends.

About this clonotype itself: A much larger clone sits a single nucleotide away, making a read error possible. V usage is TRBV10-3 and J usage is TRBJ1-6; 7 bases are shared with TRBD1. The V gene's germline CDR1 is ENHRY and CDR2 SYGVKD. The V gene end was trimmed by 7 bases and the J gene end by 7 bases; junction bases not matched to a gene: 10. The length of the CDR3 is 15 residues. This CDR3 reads CAINARQGRNSPLHF. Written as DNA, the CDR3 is TGTGCCATCAATGCCCGACAGGGAAGGAATTCACCCCTCCACTTT.

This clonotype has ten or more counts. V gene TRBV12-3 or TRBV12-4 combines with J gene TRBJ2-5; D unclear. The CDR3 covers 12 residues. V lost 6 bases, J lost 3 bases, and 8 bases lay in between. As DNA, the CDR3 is TGTGCCAGCAGCATTAAGGAAGAGACCCAGTACTTC. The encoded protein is CASSIKEETQYF.

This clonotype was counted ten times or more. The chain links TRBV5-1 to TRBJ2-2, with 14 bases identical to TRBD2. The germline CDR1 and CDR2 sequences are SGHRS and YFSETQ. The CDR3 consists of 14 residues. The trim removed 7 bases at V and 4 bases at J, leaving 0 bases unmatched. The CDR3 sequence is CASGTSGSTGELFF. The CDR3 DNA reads TGCGCCAGCGGGACTAGCGGGAGCACCGGGGAGCTGTTTTTT.

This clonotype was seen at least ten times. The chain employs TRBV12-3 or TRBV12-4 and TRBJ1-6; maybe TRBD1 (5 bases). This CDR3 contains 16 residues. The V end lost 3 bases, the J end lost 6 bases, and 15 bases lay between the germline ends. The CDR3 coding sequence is TGTGCCAGCAGTTTGGGACCGGGAGGGCTTAATTCACCCCTCCACTTT. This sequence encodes CASSLGPGGLNSPLHF.

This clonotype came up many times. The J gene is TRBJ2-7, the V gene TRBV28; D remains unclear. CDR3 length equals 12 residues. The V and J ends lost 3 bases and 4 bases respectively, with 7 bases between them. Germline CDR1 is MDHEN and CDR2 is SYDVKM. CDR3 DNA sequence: TGTGCCAGCAGTTTCCCCCAATACGAGCAGTACTTC. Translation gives CASSFPQYEQYF.

The CDR3, as DNA: TGTGCCAGCAGAGCGACAGGGGGAAGTATTGAAAAACTGTTTTTT. Its translation is CASRATGGSIEKLFF. The gene calls are TRBV2 and TRBJ1-4, with 9 bases lining up with TRBD1. V shed 6 bases and J 7 bases; nucleotides not matched to a gene: 9. The CDR3 spans 15 residues. From germline, CDR1 is SNHLY and CDR2 FYNNEI.

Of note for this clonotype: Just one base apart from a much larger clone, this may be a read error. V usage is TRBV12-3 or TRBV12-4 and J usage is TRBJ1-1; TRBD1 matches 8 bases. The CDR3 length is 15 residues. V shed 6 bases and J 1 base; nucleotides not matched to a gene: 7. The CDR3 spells CASRAGGWGNTEAFF. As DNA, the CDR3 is TGTGCCAGCAGAGCAGGGGGCTGGGGGAACACTGAAGCTTTCTTT.

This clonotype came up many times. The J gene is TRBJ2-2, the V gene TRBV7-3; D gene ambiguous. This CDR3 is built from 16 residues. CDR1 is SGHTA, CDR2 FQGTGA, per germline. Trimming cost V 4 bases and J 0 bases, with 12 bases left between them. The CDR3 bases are TGTGCCAGCAGCTCCGACACCTCCGCGAACACCGGGGAGCTGTTTTTT. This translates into CASSSDTSANTGELFF.

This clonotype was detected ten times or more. CDR3: CASSLGAAILDTQYF. DNA for the CDR3: TGTGCCAGCAGCTTAGGGGCAGCAATCCTGGATACGCAGTATTTT. The rearrangement joins TRBV7-3 to TRBJ2-3; D is possibly TRBD1 (5 bases). The germline CDR1 and CDR2 sequences are SGHTA and FQGTGA. V was shortened by 2 bases and J by 6 bases, with 15 bases between the two germline ends. The length of the CDR3 is 15 residues.

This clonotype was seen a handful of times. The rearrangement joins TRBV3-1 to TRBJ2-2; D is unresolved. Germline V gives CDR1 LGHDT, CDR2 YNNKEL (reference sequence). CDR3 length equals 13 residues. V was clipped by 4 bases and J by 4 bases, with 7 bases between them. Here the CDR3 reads CASSPPGTGELFF. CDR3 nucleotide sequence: TGTGCCAGCAGCCCGCCGGGCACCGGGGAGCTGTTTTTT.

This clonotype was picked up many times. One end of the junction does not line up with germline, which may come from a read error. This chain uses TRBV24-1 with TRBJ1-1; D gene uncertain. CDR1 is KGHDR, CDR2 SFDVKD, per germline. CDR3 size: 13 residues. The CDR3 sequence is CATSEAGNTEAFF. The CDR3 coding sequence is TGTGCCACCAGTGAAGCCGGGAACACCGAAGCTTTCTTT.

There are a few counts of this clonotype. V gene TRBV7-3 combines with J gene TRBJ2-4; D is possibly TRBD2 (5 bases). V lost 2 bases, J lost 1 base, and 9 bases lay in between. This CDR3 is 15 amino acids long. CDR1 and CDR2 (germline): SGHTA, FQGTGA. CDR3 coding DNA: TGTGCCAGCAGCTTAGAGGGCTTGGCCAAAAACATTCAGTACTTC. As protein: CASSLEGLAKNIQYF. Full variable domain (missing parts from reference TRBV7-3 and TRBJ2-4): GAGVSQTPSNKVTEKGKYVELRCDPISGHTALYWYRQSLGQGPEFLIYFQGTGAADDSGLPNDRFFAVRPEGSVSTLKIQRTERGDSAVYLCASSLEGLAKNIQYFGAGTRLSVL.

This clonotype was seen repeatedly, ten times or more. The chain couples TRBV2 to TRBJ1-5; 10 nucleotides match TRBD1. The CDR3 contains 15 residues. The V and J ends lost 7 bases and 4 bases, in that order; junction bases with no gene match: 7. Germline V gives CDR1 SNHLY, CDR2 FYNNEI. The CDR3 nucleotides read TGTGCCAGCAATCCGGGACAGGGGAAGAATCAGCCCCAGCATTTT. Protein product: CASNPGQGKNQPQHF.

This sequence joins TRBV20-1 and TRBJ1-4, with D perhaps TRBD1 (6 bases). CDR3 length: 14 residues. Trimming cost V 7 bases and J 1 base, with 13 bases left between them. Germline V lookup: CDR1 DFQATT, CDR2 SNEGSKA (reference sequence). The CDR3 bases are TGCAGTGTTACTCAGGGGTTAACTAATGAAAAACTGTTTTTT. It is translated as CSVTQGLTNEKLFF.

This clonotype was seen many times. The CDR3 coding sequence is TGCGCCAGCAGGGAACAGCTTTCTGGAAACACCATATATTTT. Encoded protein: CASREQLSGNTIYF. The chain couples TRBV5-1 to TRBJ1-3; D is ambiguous. The germline CDR1 and CDR2 sequences are SGHRS and YFSETQ. Trimming took off 5 bases at V and 1 base at J, with 10 bases between the two ends. The CDR3 runs 14 residues.

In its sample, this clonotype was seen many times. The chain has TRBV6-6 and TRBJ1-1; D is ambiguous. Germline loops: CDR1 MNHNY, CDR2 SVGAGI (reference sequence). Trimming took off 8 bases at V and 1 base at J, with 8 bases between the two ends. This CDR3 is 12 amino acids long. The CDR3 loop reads CASRPGNTEAFF. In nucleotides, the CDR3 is TGTGCCAGCCGGCCAGGGAACACTGAAGCTTTCTTT.

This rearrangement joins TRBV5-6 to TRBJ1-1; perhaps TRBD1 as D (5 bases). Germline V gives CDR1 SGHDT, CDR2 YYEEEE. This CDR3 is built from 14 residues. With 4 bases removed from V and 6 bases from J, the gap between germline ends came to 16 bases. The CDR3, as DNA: TGTGCCAGCAGCCACCTAGGGACGGCCTCTGAAGCTTTCTTT. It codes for CASSHLGTASEAFF.

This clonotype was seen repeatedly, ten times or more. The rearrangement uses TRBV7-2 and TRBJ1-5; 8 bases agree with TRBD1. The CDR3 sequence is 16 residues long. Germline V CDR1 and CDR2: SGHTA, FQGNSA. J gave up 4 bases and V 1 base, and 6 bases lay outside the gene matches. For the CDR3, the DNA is TGTGCCAGCAGCTTAGGACAGGGGATGAGTAATCAGCCCCAGCATTTT. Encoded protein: CASSLGQGMSNQPQHF.

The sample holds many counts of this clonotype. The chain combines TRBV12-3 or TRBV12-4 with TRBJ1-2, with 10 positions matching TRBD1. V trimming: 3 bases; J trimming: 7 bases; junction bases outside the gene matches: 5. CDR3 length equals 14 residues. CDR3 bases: TGTGCCAGCAGTTTCGACAGGGGGCCCGCTGGCTACACCTTC. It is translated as CASSFDRGPAGYTF.